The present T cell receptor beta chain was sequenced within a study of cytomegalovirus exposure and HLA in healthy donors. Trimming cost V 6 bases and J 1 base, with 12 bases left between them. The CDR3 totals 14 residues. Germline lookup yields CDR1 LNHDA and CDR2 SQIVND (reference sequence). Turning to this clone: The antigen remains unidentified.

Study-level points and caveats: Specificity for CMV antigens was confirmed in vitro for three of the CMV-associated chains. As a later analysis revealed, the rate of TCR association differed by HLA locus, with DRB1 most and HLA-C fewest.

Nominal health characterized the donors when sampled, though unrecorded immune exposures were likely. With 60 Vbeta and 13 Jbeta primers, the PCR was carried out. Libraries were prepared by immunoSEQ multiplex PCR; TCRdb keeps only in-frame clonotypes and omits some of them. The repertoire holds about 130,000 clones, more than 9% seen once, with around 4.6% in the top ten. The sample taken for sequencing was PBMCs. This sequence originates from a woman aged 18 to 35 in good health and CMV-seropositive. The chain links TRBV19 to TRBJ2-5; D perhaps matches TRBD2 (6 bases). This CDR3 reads CASSPRGGQETQYF. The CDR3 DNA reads TGTGCCAGTAGCCCGCGGGGCGGCCAAGAGACCCAGTACTTC. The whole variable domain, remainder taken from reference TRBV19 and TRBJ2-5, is DGGITQSPKYLFRKEGQNVTLSCEQNLNHDAMYWYRQDPGQGLRLIYYSQIVNDFQKGDIAEGYSVSREKKESFPLTVTSAQKNPTAFYLCASSPRGGQETQYFGPGTRLLVL.